This entry features one T cell receptor (beta chain) sequence. What this receptor recognizes is not known. No base quality information exists; no much larger clone differs at one position. At the junction V is shortened by 5 bases and J by 0 bases, with 11 bases in between. Inclusive of the bounding cysteine and phenylalanine, the CDR3 is 15 residues long. Left in the record is the CDR3 DNA by itself, 45 bases read in frame from the first base. Looking up the germline V gene yields CDR1 LGHNT and CDR2 FRNRAP. TCRbeta CDR3 regions were amplified from genomic DNA by means of the immunoSEQ Assay, a bias-controlled multiplex PCR. Processing in the source paper ran as follows. Nucleated cell counts per sample were estimated from amplification of reference gene primers within the assay. To quantify the absolute abundance of each unique TCRbeta CDR3 rearrangement, sequence reads were collapsed and filtered. For each sample, productive Simpson clonality was calculated as the square root of Simpson's diversity index over productive rearrangements. Drawn from immuneACCESS, this table holds only the in-frame rearrangements with V and J called that TCRdb kept. Clones are partly lost; checked studies trace under half to an unresolved V gene and leave the rest unexplained. V and J calls plus clone size are reproduced from that table; the DNA served to infer D and trimming. This sample comprises a few hundred thousand clones, approximately 82% of them detected only once. The ten largest make up roughly 1.1% of the sample.

Whole blood was collected in K2EDTA tubes by collaborating institutions according to the institutions' own protocols. For TCRbeta analysis, collaborators shipped samples as frozen whole blood, isolated PBMCs, or DNA extracted from either of those sample types. This entry comes from a study of blood T cell repertoires in COVID-19 (dated by TCRdb to 2020 to 2021). About the study as a whole: Collaborator samples came from the United States, Italy and Spain and covered acute and convalescent phases of COVID-19. The prospective study material was composed of cDNA or gDNA derived from T cells, B-cell-depleted T cells, or PBMCs. Subjects who had been exposed to COVID-19, were actively infected with it, or had recovered from it provided the deeply sampled blood TCRbeta repertoires that made up the dataset. Where available, HLA class I and class II types were taken from metadata supplied by the sample provider and were not determined by assay-based typing. Sample metadata almost always included a de-identified subject ID, COVID-19 status, age in years and sex. The repertoires were released in a freely available public database meant as a resource for research on the immune response to SARS-CoV-2. Samples were obtained from the ongoing ImmuneRACE study (first 160 participants) and from 950 to 1,500 subjects provided by 6 global collaborators.

Overall study outcomes, separate from this receptor: The amount of clinical and demographic metadata varied by source and participant and was provided uncurated.

The V and J genes are TRBV12-5 and TRBJ1-3, with the identity of the D gene unclear. The source is a woman aged 45-59 years with acute or convalescent COVID-19. What was sequenced was peripheral blood. The DNA sequence reads TGTGCTAGTGGTCCGTCGGGGAGCTCTGGAAACACCATATATTTT. Translated, it gives CASGPSGSSGNTIYF.